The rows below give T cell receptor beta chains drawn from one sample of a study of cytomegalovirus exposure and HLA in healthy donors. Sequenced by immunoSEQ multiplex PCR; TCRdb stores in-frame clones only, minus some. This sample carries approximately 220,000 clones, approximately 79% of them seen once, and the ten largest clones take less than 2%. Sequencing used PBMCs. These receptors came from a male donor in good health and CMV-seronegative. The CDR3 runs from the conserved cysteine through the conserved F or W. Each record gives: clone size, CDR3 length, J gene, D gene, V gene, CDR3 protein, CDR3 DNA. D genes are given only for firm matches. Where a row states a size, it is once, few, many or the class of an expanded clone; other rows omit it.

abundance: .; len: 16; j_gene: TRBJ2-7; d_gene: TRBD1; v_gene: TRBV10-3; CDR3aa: CAIRETGQGSTYEQYF; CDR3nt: TGTGCCATCAGGGAGACCGGACAGGGAAGCACCTACGAGCAGTACTTC
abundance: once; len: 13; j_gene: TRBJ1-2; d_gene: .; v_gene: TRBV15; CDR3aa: CATSSDRIYGYTF; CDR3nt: TGTGCCACCAGCTCGGACAGAATCTATGGCTACACCTTC
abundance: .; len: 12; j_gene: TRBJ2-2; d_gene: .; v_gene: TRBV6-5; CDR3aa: CASSPDTGELFF; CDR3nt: TGTGCCAGCAGTCCGGACACCGGGGAGCTGTTTTTT
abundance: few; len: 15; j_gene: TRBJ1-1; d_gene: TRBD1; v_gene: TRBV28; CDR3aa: CASSYRDRVYTEAFF; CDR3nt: TGTGCCAGCAGTTACCGGGACAGGGTTTACACTGAAGCTTTCTTT
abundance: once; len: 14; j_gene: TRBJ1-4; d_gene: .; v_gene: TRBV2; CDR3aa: CASNFQGYDEKLFF; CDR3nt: TGTGCCAGCAACTTCCAGGGTTATGATGAAAAACTGTTTTTT
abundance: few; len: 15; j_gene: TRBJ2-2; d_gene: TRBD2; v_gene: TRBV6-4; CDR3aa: CASSRAGVGTGELFF; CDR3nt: TGTGCCAGCAGTCGAGCGGGAGTGGGCACCGGGGAGCTGTTTTTT
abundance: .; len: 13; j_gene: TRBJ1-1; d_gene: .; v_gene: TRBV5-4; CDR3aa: CASSLGGNTEAFF; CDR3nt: TGTGCCAGCAGCTTGGGCGGGAACACTGAAGCTTTCTTT
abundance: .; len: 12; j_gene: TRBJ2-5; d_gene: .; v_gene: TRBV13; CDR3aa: CASSLPRETQYF; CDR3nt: TGTGCCAGCAGCCTCCCCCGAGAGACCCAGTACTTC
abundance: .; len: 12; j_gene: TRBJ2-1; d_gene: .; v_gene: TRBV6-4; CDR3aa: CASSDNGRAQFF; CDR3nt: TGTGCCAGCAGTGACAATGGCAGGGCGCAGTTCTTC
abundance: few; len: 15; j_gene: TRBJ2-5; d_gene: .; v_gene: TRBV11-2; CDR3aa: CASSPPLAAQETQYF; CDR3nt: TGTGCCAGCAGCCCGCCTTTAGCGGCCCAAGAGACCCAGTACTTC
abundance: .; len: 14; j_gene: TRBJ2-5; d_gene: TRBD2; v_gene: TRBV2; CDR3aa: CASRRGEGWETQYF; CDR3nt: TGTGCCAGCAGGCGGGGGGAGGGCTGGGAGACCCAGTACTTC
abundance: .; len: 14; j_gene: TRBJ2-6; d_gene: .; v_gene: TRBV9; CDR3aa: CASSVGMRANVLTF; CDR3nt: TGTGCCAGCAGCGTCGGTATGCGGGCCAACGTCCTGACTTTC
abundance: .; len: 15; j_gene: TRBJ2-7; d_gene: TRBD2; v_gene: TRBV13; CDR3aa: CASSPGTSGRSEQYF; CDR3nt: TGTGCCAGCAGCCCGGGGACTAGCGGGAGGTCCGAGCAGTACTTC
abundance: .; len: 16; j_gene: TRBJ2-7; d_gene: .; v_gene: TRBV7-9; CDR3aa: CSSSPVGGTASYEQYF; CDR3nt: TGTTCCAGCAGCCCCGTCGGAGGGACAGCGTCCTACGAGCAGTACTTC
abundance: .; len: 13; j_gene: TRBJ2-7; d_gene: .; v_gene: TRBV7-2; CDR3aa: CASSTRDFVEQYF; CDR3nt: TGTGCCAGCAGCACCCGGGACTTCGTCGAGCAGTACTTC
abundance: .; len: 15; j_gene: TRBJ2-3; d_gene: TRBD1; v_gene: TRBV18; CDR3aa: CASSLGTVSTDTQYF; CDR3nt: TGTGCCAGCTCACTAGGGACAGTTAGCACAGATACGCAGTATTTT
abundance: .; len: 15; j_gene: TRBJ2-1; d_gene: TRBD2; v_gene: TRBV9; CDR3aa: CASSVAPLAYNEQFF; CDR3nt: TGTGCCAGCAGCGTAGCCCCACTAGCGTACAATGAGCAGTTCTTC
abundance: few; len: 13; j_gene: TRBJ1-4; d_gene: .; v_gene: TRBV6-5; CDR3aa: CASSYGGNEKLFF; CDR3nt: TGTGCCAGCAGTTACGGCGGTAATGAAAAACTGTTTTTT
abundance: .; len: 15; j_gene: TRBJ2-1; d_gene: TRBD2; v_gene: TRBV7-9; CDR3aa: CASSLVSGTSNEQFF; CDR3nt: TGTGCCAGCAGCTTAGTTAGCGGGACTTCTAATGAGCAGTTCTTC
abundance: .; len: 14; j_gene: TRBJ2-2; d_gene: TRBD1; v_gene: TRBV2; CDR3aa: CAGGQGTTTGELFF; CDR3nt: TGTGCCGGAGGACAGGGAACAACCACCGGGGAGCTGTTTTTT
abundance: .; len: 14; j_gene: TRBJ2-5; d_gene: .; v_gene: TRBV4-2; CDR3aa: CASSQDFRERAQYF; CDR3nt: TGTGCCAGCAGCCAAGATTTCCGGGAGAGGGCGCAGTACTTC
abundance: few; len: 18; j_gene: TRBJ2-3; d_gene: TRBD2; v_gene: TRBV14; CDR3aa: CASRPTVRLAGYTDTQYF; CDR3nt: TGTGCCAGCAGGCCAACCGTCCGACTAGCGGGATACACAGATACGCAGTATTTT
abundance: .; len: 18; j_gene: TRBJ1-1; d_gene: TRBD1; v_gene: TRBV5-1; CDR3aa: CASSPRTGLKRENTEAFF; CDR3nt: TGCGCCAGCAGCCCTAGGACAGGGCTAAAGAGGGAGAACACTGAAGCTTTCTTT
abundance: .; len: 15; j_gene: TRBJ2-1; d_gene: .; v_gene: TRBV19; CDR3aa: CASRRVAGTYNEQFF; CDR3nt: TGTGCCAGTCGACGCGTCGCGGGTACCTACAATGAGCAGTTCTTC
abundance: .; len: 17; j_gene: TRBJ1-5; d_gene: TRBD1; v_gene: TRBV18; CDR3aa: CASSLSLLDRGNQPQHF; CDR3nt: TGTGCCAGCTCACTCTCCCTACTGGACAGGGGCAATCAGCCCCAGCATTTT
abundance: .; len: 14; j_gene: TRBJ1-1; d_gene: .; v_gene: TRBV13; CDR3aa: CASSPHRLNTEAFF; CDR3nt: TGTGCCAGCAGCCCCCACAGGCTGAACACTGAAGCTTTCTTT
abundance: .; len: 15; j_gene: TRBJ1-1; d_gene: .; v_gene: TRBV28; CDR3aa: CASSSAPGVNTEAFF; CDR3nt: TGTGCCAGCAGCTCGGCCCCGGGGGTGAACACTGAAGCTTTCTTT
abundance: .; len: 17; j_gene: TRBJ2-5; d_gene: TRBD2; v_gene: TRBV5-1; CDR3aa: CASSLEPSGVSQETQYF; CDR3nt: TGCGCCAGCAGCTTGGAGCCTAGCGGGGTATCTCAAGAGACCCAGTACTTC
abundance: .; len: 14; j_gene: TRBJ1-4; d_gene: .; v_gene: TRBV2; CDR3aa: CASSWTVFNEKLFF; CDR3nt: TGTGCCAGCAGTTGGACAGTCTTTAATGAAAAACTGTTTTTT
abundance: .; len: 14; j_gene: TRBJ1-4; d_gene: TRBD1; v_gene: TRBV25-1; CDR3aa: CASSMGQSNEKLFF; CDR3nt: TGTGCCAGCAGCATGGGACAGTCTAATGAAAAACTGTTTTTT
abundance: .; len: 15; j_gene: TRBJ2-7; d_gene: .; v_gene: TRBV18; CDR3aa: CASSPPDWIIYEQYF; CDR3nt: TGTGCCAGCTCACCTCCTGACTGGATCATCTACGAGCAGTACTTC
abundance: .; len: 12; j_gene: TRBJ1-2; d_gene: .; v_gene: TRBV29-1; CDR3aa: CSVWGGDYGYTF; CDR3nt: TGCAGCGTGTGGGGGGGAGACTATGGCTACACCTTC
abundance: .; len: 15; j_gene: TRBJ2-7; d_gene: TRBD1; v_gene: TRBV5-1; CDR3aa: CASSLGQGAIYEQYF; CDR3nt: TGCGCCAGCAGCTTGGGCCAGGGGGCAATTTACGAGCAGTACTTC
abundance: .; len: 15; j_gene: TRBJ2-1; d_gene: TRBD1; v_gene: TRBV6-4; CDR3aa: CASSDSEGAGYEQFF; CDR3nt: TGTGCCAGCAGTGACTCCGAGGGGGCGGGTTATGAGCAGTTCTTC
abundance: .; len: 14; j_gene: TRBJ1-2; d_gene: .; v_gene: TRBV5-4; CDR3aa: CASSGGDGYYGYTF; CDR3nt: TGTGCCAGCAGCGGGGGGGACGGATACTATGGCTACACCTTC
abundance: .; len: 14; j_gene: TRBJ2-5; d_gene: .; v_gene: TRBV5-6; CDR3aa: CASSLGAATVTQYF; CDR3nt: TGTGCCAGCAGCTTGGGGGCAGCAACAGTGACCCAGTACTTC
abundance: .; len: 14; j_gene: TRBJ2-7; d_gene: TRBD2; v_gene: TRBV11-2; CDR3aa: CASSLEAGGYEQYF; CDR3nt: TGTGCCAGCAGCTTAGAGGCGGGGGGCTACGAGCAGTACTTC
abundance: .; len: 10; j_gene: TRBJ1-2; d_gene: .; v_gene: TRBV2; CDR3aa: CASTGYGYTF; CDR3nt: TGTGCCAGCACAGGGTATGGCTACACCTTC
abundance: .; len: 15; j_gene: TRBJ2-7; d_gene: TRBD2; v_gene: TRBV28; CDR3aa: CASRRTSGRADEQYF; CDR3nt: TGTGCCAGCAGACGAACTAGCGGGAGGGCCGACGAGCAGTACTTC
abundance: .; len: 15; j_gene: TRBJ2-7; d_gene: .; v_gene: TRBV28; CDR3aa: CASRSRAGGSYEQYF; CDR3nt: TGTGCCAGCAGGTCTAGGGCAGGGGGGTCCTACGAGCAGTACTTC
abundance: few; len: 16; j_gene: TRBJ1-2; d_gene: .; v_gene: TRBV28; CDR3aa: CASSNPWGREDYGYTF; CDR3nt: TGTGCCAGCAGCAATCCTTGGGGCAGGGAGGACTATGGCTACACCTTC
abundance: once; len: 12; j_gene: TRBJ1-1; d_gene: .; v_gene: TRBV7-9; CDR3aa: CSSSSLNHEAFF; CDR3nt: TGTTCCAGCAGCTCACTGAACCACGAAGCTTTCTTT
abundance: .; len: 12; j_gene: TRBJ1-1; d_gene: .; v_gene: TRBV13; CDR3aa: CAIRGGNTEAFF; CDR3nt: TGTGCCATCAGAGGGGGGAACACTGAAGCTTTCTTT
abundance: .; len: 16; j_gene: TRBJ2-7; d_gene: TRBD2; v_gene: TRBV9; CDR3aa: CASSVAGSGRAYEQYF; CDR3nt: TGTGCCAGCAGCGTAGCTGGTAGCGGGAGGGCCTACGAGCAGTACTTC
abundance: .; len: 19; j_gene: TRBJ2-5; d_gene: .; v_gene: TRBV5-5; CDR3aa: CASRKTGVGAGGQQETQYF; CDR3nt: TGTGCCAGCAGGAAGACAGGGGTGGGAGCGGGGGGACAACAAGAGACCCAGTACTTC
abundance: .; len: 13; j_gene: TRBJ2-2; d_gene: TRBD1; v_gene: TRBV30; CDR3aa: CAFGQGGTGELFF; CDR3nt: TGTGCCTTCGGACAGGGCGGCACCGGGGAGCTGTTTTTT
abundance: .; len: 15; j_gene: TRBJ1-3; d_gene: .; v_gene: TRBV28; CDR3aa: CASSDGVSSGNTIYF; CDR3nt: TGTGCCAGCAGCGACGGGGTATCCTCTGGAAACACCATATATTTT
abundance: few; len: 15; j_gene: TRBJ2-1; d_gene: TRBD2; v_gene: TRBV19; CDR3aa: CASKPGLAGGGEQFF; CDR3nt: TGTGCCAGTAAACCGGGACTAGCGGGGGGTGGCGAGCAGTTCTTC